This entry features one T cell receptor beta chain sequence. Its target antigen remains unknown. Base qualities were left out, and no much larger clone turns up one base away. This entry belongs to a study of T-cell reconstitution after alpha-beta-depleted transplantation in children (dated by TCRdb to 2016 to 2017). In terms of the full investigation: Using TCR repertoire profiling, the study followed T-cell immune reconstitution in a quantitative way in children after TCRalphabeta/CD19-depleted allogeneic hematopoietic cell transplantation.

The library was obtained by PCR. Sequencing used an Illumina HiSeq 2500. To normalize quantification of the TCRbeta repertoire, the TCR libraries were built with molecular barcoding that relied on unique molecular identifiers. TCRdb reprocessed the public reads (quality trimming at Q25 with fastp, clone calling with MiXCR) and kept in-frame beta chains. Entries that share a CDR3 protein sequence are merged under the most common genes and DNA. This sample gives about 340,000 distinct CDR3 sequences in total; about 9.3% of them show up just once. The top ten constitute under 3% of the sample. Trimming removed 1 base from V and 1 base from J; the gene matches leave 0 bases unexplained. The CDR3 numbers 14 residues from cysteine through phenylalanine. The DNA shown is the 42-base CDR3, in frame from base 1. Based on the germline V gene, the CDR1 and CDR2 sequences are MGHRA and YSYEKL.

The chain is made from TRBV4-1 and TRBJ1-1; 7 of the junction bases match TRBD1. The source is a human donor who donated a stem cell graft to a child with acute lymphoblastic leukemia. The starting material was PBMCs from the stem cell graft donor, obtained from the stem cell graft. CDR3 loop: CASSQGDRNTEAFF. In nucleotides, the sequence is TGCGCCAGCAGCCAAGGGGACAGGAACACTGAAGCTTTCTTT.